These 10 T cell receptor beta chains were sequenced from one sample in a study of spatial heterogeneity in lung cancer. MiXCR, run by TCRdb on the 5' RACE reads, gives a single entry per CDR3 protein. Among 49,000 or so distinct CDR3 sequences listed, 12% were seen once. As to time point: sample taken at primary tumor resection. Sequencing covered unsorted whole RNA taken from tumor, nontumor lung or frozen PBMC. The specimen comprised PBMCs, sampled at surgery. The receptors originated from a female donor with early-stage non-small cell lung cancer.

This clonotype was counted between two and nine times. V usage is TRBV10-3 and J usage is TRBJ1-2; D call uncertain. The CDR3 contains 13 residues. The V end was cut by 6 bases, the J end by 2 bases, with 10 bases between. The germline V gene encodes CDR1 ENHRY and CDR2 SYGVKD. DNA for the CDR3: TGTGCCATCAGCGAACAGACGAACTATGGCTACACCTTC. This gives the protein CAISEQTNYGYTF.

In its sample, this clonotype was seen a few times. This chain connects TRBV25-1 to TRBJ1-1; 7 bases fit TRBD1. The V segment lost 2 bases and the J segment 0 bases; nucleotides outside the gene matches: 6. CDR3 length equals 16 residues. CDR1 and CDR2 (germline): MGHDK, SYGVNS. CDR3 sequence: CASSERAGTVNTEAFF. CDR3 sequence (DNA): TGTGCCAGCAGTGAAAGGGCCGGGACAGTGAACACTGAAGCTTTCTTT. The full variable domain, in which reference TRBV25-1 and TRBJ1-1 provide the parts outside the CDR3, is EADIYQTPRYLVIGTGKKITLECSQTMGHDKMYWYQQDPGMELHLIHYSYGVNSTEKGDLSSESTVSRIRTEHFPLTLESARPSHTSQYLCASSERAGTVNTEAFFGQGTRLTVV.

The chain combines TRBV7-2 with TRBJ2-1; 7 bases are a match to TRBD1. Germline V gene lookup returns CDR1 SGHTA and CDR2 FQGNSA. The CDR3 consists of 13 residues. With 6 bases clipped from V and 5 bases from J, the junction kept 4 bases outside the gene matches. The CDR3: CASRSGTDNEQFF. The CDR3 DNA follows: TGTGCCAGCAGATCCGGGACAGACAATGAGCAGTTCTTC.

V and J are TRBV29-1 and TRBJ2-1; maybe TRBD2 (5 bases). Trimming took off 3 bases at V and 8 bases at J, with 11 bases between the two ends. The CDR3 is made up of 12 amino acids. Germline loops: CDR1 SQVTM, CDR2 ANQGSEA. In nucleotides, the CDR3 is TGCAGCGTTGACTGGGGAGTAGATGAGCAGTTCTTC. As protein: CSVDWGVDEQFF.

This clonotype has a handful of counts. The chain has TRBV5-1 and TRBJ2-2; D remains ambiguous. The CDR3 spans 14 residues. In germline, CDR1 is SGHRS, CDR2 YFSETQ. The ends were cut back, 1 base at V and 1 base at J, with 5 bases in the middle. The CDR3 bases are TGCGCCAGCAGCTTGTACGGGAACACCGGGGAGCTGTTTTTT. It encodes CASSLYGNTGELFF.

V gene TRBV7-9 combines with J gene TRBJ1-5, with 10 nucleotides matching TRBD1. The CDR3 runs to 16 residues. Unmatched junction bases numbered 5, after V lost 4 bases and J lost 2 bases. The germline gives CDR1 SEHNR, CDR2 FQNEAQ (reference sequence). In nucleotides, the CDR3 is TGTGCCAGCAGCTACTCCGGGACAGGGGGCAATCAGCCCCAGCATTTT. Its protein is CASSYSGTGGNQPQHF. The full variable domain, its missing parts supplied by reference TRBV7-9 and TRBJ1-5, is DTGVSQNPRHKITKRGQNVTFRCDPISEHNRLYWYRQTLGQGPEFLTYFQNEAQLEKSRLLSDRFSAERPKGSFSTLEIQRTEQGDSAMYLCASSYSGTGGNQPQHFGDGTRLSIL.

Only a few counts were recorded for this clonotype. This chain joins TRBV27 and TRBJ1-2; the D is unclear. The V end was cut by 5 bases, the J end by 2 bases, with 15 bases between. The length of the CDR3 is 15 residues. The germline gives CDR1 MNHEY, CDR2 SMNVEV (reference sequence). The CDR3, as DNA: TGTGCCAGCAGTACTAGAAAAGGACTCAACTATGGCTACACCTTC. Translation: CASSTRKGLNYGYTF.

This clonotype has ten or more counts. The chain recombines TRBV4-3 with TRBJ2-3, with D possibly TRBD1 on 5 matching bases. The CDR3 totals 14 residues. In germline, CDR1 is LGHNA, CDR2 YSLEER. V dropped 3 bases and J dropped 2 bases, with 9 bases sitting between them. The CDR3 reads CASSHDRDTDTQYF. CDR3 nucleotide sequence: TGCGCCAGCAGCCACGACAGAGACACAGATACGCAGTATTTT.

This clonotype was recorded at least ten times. J is TRBJ1-1 and V is TRBV29-1, with D perhaps matching TRBD1 (5 bases). The germline gives CDR1 SQVTM, CDR2 ANQGSEA. V dropped 6 bases and J dropped 5 bases, with 10 bases sitting between them. This CDR3 comprises 11 residues. The CDR3: CSVHRQTEAFF. The CDR3 DNA follows: TGCAGCGTGCATCGACAGACTGAAGCTTTCTTT.

This chain joins TRBV15 and TRBJ2-1; 7 bases are a match to TRBD2. The CDR3 contains 14 residues. The V segment lost 5 bases and the J segment 6 bases; nucleotides outside the gene matches: 7. Germline V gene sequence: CDR1 LNHNV, CDR2 YYDKDF (reference sequence). The CDR3, as DNA: TGTGCCACCAGCCGGGAGGCTACAAGCAATGAGCAGTTCTTC. Protein sequence: CATSREATSNEQFF.